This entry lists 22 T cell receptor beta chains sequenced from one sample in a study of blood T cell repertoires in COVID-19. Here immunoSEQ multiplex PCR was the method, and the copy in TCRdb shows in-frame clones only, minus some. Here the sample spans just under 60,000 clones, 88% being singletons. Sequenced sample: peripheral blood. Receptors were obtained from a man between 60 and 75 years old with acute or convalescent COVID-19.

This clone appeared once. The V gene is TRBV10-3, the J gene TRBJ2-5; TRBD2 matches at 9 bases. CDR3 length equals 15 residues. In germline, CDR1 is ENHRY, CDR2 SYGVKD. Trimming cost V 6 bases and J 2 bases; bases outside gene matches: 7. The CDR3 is CAIRGAGGGQETQYF. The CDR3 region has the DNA TGTGCCATCAGGGGAGCGGGAGGAGGGCAAGAGACCCAGTACTTC.

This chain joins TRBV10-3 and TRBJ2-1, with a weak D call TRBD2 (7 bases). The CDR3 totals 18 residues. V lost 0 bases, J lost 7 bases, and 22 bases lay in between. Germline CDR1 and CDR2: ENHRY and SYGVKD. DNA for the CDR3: TGTGCCATCAGTGAGTCAGCTAGCTATGGGGGGGCCCGGAATGAGCAGTTCTTC. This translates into CAISESASYGGARNEQFF.

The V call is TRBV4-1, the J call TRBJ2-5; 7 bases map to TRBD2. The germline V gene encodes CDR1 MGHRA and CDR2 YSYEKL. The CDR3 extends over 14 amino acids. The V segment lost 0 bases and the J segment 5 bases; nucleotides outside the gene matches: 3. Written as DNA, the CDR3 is TGCGCCAGCAGCCAAGACGGGGGGACGGAGACCCAGTACTTC. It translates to CASSQDGGTETQYF.

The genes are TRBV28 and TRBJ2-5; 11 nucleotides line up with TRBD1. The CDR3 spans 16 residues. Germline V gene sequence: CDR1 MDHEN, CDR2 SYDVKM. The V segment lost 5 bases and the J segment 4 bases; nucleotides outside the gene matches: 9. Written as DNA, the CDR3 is TGTGCCAGCAGTCTCCTGGGACAGGGGGAGGGAGAGACCCAGTACTTC. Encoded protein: CASSLLGQGEGETQYF.

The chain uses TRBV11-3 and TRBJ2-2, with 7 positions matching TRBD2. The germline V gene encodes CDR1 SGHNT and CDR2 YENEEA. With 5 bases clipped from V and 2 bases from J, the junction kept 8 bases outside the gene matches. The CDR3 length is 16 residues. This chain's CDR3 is CASSVTGGSNTGELFF. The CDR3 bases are TGTGCCAGCAGCGTAACGGGCGGGAGTAACACCGGGGAGCTGTTTTTT.

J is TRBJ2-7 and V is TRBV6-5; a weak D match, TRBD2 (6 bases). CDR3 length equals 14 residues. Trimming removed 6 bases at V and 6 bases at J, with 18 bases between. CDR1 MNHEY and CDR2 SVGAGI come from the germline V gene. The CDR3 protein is CASSLGLGGGEQYF. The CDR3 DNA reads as TGTGCCAGCAGCCTCGGACTCGGGGGAGGCGAGCAGTACTTC.

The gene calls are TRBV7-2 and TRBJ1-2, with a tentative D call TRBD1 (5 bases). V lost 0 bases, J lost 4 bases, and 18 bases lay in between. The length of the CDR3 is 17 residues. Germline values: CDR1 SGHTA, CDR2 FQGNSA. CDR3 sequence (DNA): TGTGCCAGCAGCTTAGCCCCCCCAGGGCGCCTCTCCTATGGCTACACCTTC. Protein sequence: CASSLAPPGRLSYGYTF.

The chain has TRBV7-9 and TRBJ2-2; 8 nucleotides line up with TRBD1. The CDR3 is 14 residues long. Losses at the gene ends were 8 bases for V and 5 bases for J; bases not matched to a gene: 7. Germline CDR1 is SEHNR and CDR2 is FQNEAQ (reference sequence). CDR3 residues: CASCGQGSTGELFF. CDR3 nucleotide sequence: TGTGCCAGCTGCGGACAGGGTTCAACCGGGGAGCTGTTTTTT.

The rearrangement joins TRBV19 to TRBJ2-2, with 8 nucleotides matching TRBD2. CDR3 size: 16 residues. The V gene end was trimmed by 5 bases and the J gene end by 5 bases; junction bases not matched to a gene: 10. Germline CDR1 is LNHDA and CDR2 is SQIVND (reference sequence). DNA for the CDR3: TGTGCCAGTAGTGGGCGGGAGGCCCCAGGGACCGGGGAGCTGTTTTTT. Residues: CASSGREAPGTGELFF.

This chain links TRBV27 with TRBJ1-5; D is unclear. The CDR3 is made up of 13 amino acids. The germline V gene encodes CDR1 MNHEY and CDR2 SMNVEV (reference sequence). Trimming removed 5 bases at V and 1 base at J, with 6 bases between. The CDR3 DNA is TGTGCCAGCAGTCAGGAAAGCAATCAGCCCCAGCATTTT. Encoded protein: CASSQESNQPQHF.

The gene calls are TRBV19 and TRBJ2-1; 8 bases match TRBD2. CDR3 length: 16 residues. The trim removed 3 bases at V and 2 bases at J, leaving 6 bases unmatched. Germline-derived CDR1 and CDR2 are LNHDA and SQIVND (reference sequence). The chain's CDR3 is CASSIRQREPYNEQFF. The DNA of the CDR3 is TGTGCCAGTAGTATTCGGCAGCGGGAGCCCTACAATGAGCAGTTCTTC.

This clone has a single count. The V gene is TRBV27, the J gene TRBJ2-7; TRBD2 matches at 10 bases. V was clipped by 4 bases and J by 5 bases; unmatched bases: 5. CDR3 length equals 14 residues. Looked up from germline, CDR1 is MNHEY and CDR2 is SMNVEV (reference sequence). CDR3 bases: TGTGCCAGCAGTTGGCTAGCGGGGGCTCACGAGCAGTACTTC. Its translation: CASSWLAGAHEQYF.

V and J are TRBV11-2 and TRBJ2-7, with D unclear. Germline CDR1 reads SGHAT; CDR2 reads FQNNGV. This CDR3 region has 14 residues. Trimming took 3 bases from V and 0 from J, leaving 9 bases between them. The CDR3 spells CASSFRRSSYEQYF. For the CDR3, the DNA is TGTGCCAGCAGCTTCAGGCGCAGCTCCTACGAGCAGTACTTC.

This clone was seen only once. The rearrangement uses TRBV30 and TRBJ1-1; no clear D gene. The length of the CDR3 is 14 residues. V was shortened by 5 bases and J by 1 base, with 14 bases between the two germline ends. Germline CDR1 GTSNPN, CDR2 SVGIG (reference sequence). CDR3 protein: CAWRTGVKNTEAFF. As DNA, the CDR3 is TGTGCCTGGCGAACCGGGGTGAAGAACACTGAAGCTTTCTTT.

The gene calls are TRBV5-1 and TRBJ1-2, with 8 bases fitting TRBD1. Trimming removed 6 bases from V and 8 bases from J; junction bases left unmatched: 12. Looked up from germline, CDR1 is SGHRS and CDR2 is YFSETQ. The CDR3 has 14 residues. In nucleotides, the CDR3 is TGCGCCAGCACTCACTCGACAGGGGATGGAGGCTACACCTTC. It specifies CASTHSTGDGGYTF.

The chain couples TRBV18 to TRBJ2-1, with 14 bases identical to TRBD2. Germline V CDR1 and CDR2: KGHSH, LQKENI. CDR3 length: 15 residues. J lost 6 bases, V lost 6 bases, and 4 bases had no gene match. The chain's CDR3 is CASSLGTSGSNEQFF. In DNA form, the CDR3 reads TGTGCCAGCTCCCTCGGGACTAGCGGGAGCAATGAGCAGTTCTTC.

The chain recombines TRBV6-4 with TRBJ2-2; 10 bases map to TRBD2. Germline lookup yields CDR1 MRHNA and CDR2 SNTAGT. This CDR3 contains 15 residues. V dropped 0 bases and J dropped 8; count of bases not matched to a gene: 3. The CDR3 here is CASSDSSGRSGELFF. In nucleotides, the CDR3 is TGTGCCAGCAGTGACTCTAGCGGGAGGTCAGGGGAGCTGTTTTTT.

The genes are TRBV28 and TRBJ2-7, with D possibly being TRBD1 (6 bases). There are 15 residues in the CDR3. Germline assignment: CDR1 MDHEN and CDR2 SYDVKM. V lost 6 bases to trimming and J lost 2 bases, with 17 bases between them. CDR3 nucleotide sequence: TGTGCCAGCAGCCTTCCCGGGACACGTACCTACGAGCAGTACTTC. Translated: CASSLPGTRTYEQYF.

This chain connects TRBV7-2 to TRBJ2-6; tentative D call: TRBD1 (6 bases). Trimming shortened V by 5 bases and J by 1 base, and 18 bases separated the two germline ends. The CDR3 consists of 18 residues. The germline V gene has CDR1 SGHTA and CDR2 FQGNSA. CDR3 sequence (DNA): TGTGCCAGCAGCGTTGGGGTGGGGGCGCTTTCTGGGGCCAACGTCCTGACTTTC. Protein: CASSVGVGALSGANVLTF.

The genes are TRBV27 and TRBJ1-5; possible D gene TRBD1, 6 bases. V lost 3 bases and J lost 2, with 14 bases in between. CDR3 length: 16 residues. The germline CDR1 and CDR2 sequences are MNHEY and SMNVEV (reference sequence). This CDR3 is CASSFQGMLGNQPQHF. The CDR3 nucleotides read TGTGCCAGCAGTTTTCAGGGGATGCTGGGCAATCAGCCCCAGCATTTT.

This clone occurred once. The DNA for the CDR3 is TGTGCCAGCAGCGAACAGGGAGGGAGGTCCAAAGCCAAAAACATTCAGTACTTC. It translates to CASSEQGGRSKAKNIQYF. This rearrangement joins TRBV5-7 to TRBJ2-4; D perhaps matches TRBD2 (7 bases). TRBV5-7 is an ORF, with its function uncertain. This CDR3 region has 18 residues. V was pared by 4 bases and J by 0 bases, with 20 bases between.

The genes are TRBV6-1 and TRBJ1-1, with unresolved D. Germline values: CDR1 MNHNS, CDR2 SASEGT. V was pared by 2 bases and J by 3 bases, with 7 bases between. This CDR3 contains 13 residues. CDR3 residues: CASSERVDTEAFF. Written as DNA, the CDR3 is TGTGCCAGCAGTGAACGGGTGGACACTGAAGCTTTCTTT.